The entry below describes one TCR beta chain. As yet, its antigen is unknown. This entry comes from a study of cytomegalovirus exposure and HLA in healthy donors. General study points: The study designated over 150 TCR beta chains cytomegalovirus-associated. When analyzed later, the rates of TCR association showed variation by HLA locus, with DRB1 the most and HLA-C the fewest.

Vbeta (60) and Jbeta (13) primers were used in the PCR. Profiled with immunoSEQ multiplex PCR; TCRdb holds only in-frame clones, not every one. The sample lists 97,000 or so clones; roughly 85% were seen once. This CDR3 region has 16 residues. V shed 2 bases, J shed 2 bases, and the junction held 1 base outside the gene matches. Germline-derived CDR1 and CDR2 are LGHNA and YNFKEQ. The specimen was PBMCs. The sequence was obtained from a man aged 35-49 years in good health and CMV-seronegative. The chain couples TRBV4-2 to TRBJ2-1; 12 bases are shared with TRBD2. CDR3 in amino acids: CASSQPSGGAYNEQFF. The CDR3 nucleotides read TGTGCCAGCAGCCAACCTAGCGGGGGGGCCTACAATGAGCAGTTCTTC.